The 21 T cell receptor beta chains in this list originate from one sample, sequenced in a study of blood T cells in healthy people across ages. It was with a sample-barcoded 5' primer and a J-beta primer mix that a second PCR of roughly 7 to 12 cycles was run. TCRdb analysed the 5' RACE reads with MiXCR anew, one entry per CDR3 protein. The sample lists some 1 million distinct CDR3 sequences; 40% to 50% were seen once. The sample was blood. The source of these receptors is a woman aged 55-69 years in good health.

This clonotype was counted between two and nine times. The V gene is TRBV5-5, the J gene TRBJ1-2, with 7 bases matching TRBD1. The CDR3 consists of 15 residues. Trimming at V came to 0 bases and at J to 2 bases, leaving 4 bases not matched to a gene. Per the germline V gene, CDR1 is SGHKS and CDR2 is YYEKEE (reference sequence). CDR3 bases: TGTGCCAGCAGCTTGGAGGGGGGACAGAACTATGGCTACACCTTC. Its translation is CASSLEGGQNYGYTF.

The chain has TRBV6-5 and TRBJ1-4; no clear D. Germline loops: CDR1 MNHEY, CDR2 SVGAGI. This CDR3 is built from 14 residues. V gave up 2 bases and J gave up 7 bases, with 11 bases separating them. The CDR3 DNA is TGTGCCAGCAGTTACCAGACGTGGGTTGAAAAACTGTTTTTT. It is translated as CASSYQTWVEKLFF.

The V call is TRBV4-2, the J call TRBJ2-1; 10 bases map to TRBD2. The CDR3 is 18 residues long. Germline values: CDR1 LGHNA, CDR2 YNFKEQ. V was clipped by 0 bases and J by 8 bases; unmatched bases: 13. The CDR3 DNA reads as TGTGCCAGCAGCCAAGATCTCCTAGCGGGGGTTCGGCGCTATGAGCAGTTCTTC. Translated, it gives CASSQDLLAGVRRYEQFF.

This clonotype was observed once. The V and J genes are TRBV12-3 or TRBV12-4 and TRBJ2-1, with 11 bases matching TRBD2. Unmatched junction bases numbered 11, after V lost 5 bases and J lost 14 bases. This CDR3 is 14 amino acids long. The chain's CDR3 is CASSPHSSGRIEFF. Here the CDR3 DNA reads TGTGCCAGCAGTCCCCATTCTAGCGGGAGGATTGAGTTCTTC.

This clonotype came up a few times. J is TRBJ2-1 and V is TRBV29-1, with TRBD2 matching over 13 bases. CDR1 is SQVTM and CDR2 is ANQGSEA in the germline V gene. CDR3 length: 14 amino acids. V dropped 6 bases and J dropped 7; count of bases not matched to a gene: 6. For the CDR3, the DNA is TGCAGCGTAAGGACTAGCGGGAGTCTAAATGAGCAGTTCTTC. This encodes CSVRTSGSLNEQFF.

The chain couples TRBV12-3 or TRBV12-4 to TRBJ2-1; D could derive from TRBD1 or TRBD2 (5 bases each). CDR3 length equals 14 residues. The V end lost 6 bases, the J end lost 11 bases, and 20 bases lay between the germline ends. CDR3 sequence: CASSLGTAPTKQFF. In DNA, the CDR3 is TGTGCCAGCAGCCTCGGGACGGCCCCTACGAAGCAGTTCTTC.

This clonotype was picked up many times. Germline and junction disagree at one end, which may indicate a read error. This sequence joins TRBV5-1 and TRBJ2-7; tentatively, D is TRBD2 (5 bases). Germline lookup yields CDR1 SGHRS and CDR2 YFSETQ. The CDR3 sequence is 14 residues long. CDR3 amino acids: CASSLDGRGYEQYF. As DNA, the CDR3 is TGTGCCAGCAGTCTGGACGGTCGGGGCTACGAGCAGTACTTC.

The count of this clonotype is one. The CDR3 DNA reads as TGCAGTGCTAGAGACGTTCTAGCGGGAGGGATATATGAGCAGTTCTTC. Amino acids: CSARDVLAGGIYEQFF. The rearrangement uses TRBV20-1 and TRBJ2-1, with 12 bases aligning to TRBD2. The germline V gene encodes CDR1 DFQATT and CDR2 SNEGSKA (reference sequence). The CDR3 is 16 amino acids. J was trimmed by 8 bases and V by 0 bases; bases with no gene match: 8.

J is TRBJ2-7 and V is TRBV18; 14 nucleotides align to TRBD2. V trimming: 4 bases; J trimming: 3 bases; junction bases outside the gene matches: 5. Germline V lookup: CDR1 KGHSH, CDR2 LQKENI. This CDR3 spans 16 amino acids. CDR3 sequence: CASSQGLAGAVYEQYF. The DNA for the CDR3 is TGTGCCAGCTCACAGGGACTAGCGGGAGCGGTCTACGAGCAGTACTTC.

The chain recombines TRBV7-9 with TRBJ2-7; D not certain. The V gene lost 5 bases and the J gene lost 0 bases, with 8 bases spanning the gap. Germline V CDR1 and CDR2: SEHNR, FQNEAQ (reference sequence). The CDR3 is 13 residues long. The CDR3 is CASSGVISYEQYF. CDR3 coding DNA: TGTGCCAGCAGCGGGGTGATCTCCTACGAGCAGTACTTC. The whole variable domain, filled in from reference TRBV7-9 and TRBJ2-7, reads DTGVSQNPRHKITKRGQNVTFRCDPISEHNRLYWYRQTLGQGPEFLTYFQNEAQLEKSRLLSDRFSAERPKGSFSTLEIQRTEQGDSAMYLCASSGVISYEQYFGPGTRLTVT.

The V gene is TRBV27, the J gene TRBJ2-1; D call uncertain. CDR3 size: 15 residues. Deletions cut 3 bases from V and 3 bases from J, with 12 bases between. The germline gives CDR1 MNHEY, CDR2 SMNVEV (reference sequence). This CDR3 is CASSLGDSNYNEQFF. CDR3 DNA: TGTGCCAGCAGTTTGGGCGACTCGAACTACAATGAGCAGTTCTTC.

DNA of the CDR3: TGTGCCAGTAGTATAGTCGGCTACACTGAAGCTTTCTTT. This sequence encodes CASSIVGYTEAFF. V gene TRBV19 combines with J gene TRBJ1-1; D not resolved. CDR1 is LNHDA, CDR2 SQIVND, per germline (reference sequence). The CDR3 is 13 amino acids. The V end lost 1 base, the J end lost 3 bases, and 6 bases lay between the germline ends.

The rearrangement uses TRBV19 and TRBJ2-5, with 9 nucleotides matching TRBD2. The J segment lost 5 bases and the V segment lost 7 bases, leaving 11 bases of the junction unmatched. The CDR3 has 15 amino acids. Germline loops: CDR1 LNHDA, CDR2 SQIVND (reference sequence). CDR3 nucleotides: TGTGCCAGTACTCCGGGCGGGAGGGATCTTGAGACCCAGTACTTC. This encodes CASTPGGRDLETQYF.

The rearrangement joins TRBV7-9 to TRBJ2-1; 10 bases map to TRBD2. From germline, CDR1 is SEHNR and CDR2 FQNEAQ (reference sequence). This CDR3 comprises 15 residues. With 5 bases clipped from V and 6 bases from J, the junction kept 7 bases outside the gene matches. The CDR3 reads CASSVLAGVANEQFF. The CDR3 DNA reads TGTGCCAGCAGCGTCCTAGCGGGAGTGGCCAATGAGCAGTTCTTC. The complete variable domain, with remaining parts taken from reference TRBV7-9 and TRBJ2-1, reads DTGVSQNPRHKITKRGQNVTFRCDPISEHNRLYWYRQTLGQGPEFLTYFQNEAQLEKSRLLSDRFSAERPKGSFSTLEIQRTEQGDSAMYLCASSVLAGVANEQFFGPGTRLTVL.

This clonotype came up a few times. The chain employs TRBV6-6 and TRBJ1-2; 9 bases line up with TRBD1. V lost 4 bases to trimming and J lost 8 bases; unmatched junction nucleotides: 8. The CDR3 is 14 amino acids. In germline, CDR1 is MNHNY, CDR2 SVGAGI (reference sequence). The CDR3 coding sequence is TGTGCCAGCAGTTTAAACAGGGGGCGCGGAGGCTACACCTTC. Protein: CASSLNRGRGGYTF.

CDR3 sequence reads: CSAHPGTSGYNEQFF. Here the CDR3 DNA reads TGCAGTGCGCACCCCGGGACTAGCGGCTACAATGAGCAGTTCTTC. The chain is built from TRBV20-1 and TRBJ2-1, with 11 bases lining up with TRBD2. The CDR3 has 15 residues. Germline-derived CDR1 and CDR2 are DFQATT and SNEGSKA (reference sequence). V was clipped by 6 bases and J by 3 bases; unmatched bases: 7.

Notes on this clonotype: A much bigger clone sits one base away, suggesting this may be a read error. The chain couples TRBV30 to TRBJ1-1, with 7 positions matching TRBD1. The length of the CDR3 is 12 residues. Germline V lookup: CDR1 GTSNPN, CDR2 SVGIG (reference sequence). CDR3 amino acids: CARSDRELEAFF. The CDR3 nucleotides read TGTGCCCGGAGTGACAGGGAGCTTGAAGCTTTCTTT.

The chain links TRBV3-1 to TRBJ1-2; D is perhaps TRBD1 (5 bases). V gave up 4 bases and J gave up 5 bases, with 17 bases separating them. Germline CDR1 reads LGHDT; CDR2 reads YNNKEL (reference sequence). This CDR3 region has 15 residues. CDR3 in amino acids: CASSPRDSQTYGYTF. The CDR3 DNA sequence: TGTGCCAGCAGCCCCAGAGACAGTCAAACTTATGGCTACACCTTC.

This chain uses TRBV19 with TRBJ1-5, with D maybe TRBD1 (6 bases). The CDR3 spans 14 residues. V lost 3 bases and J lost 9, with 15 bases in between. The germline V gene has CDR1 LNHDA and CDR2 SQIVND (reference sequence). Written as DNA, the CDR3 is TGTGCCAGTAGTATCCGGGACATGGGGCGGCCCCAGCATTTT. This translates into CASSIRDMGRPQHF.

The rearrangement uses TRBV27 and TRBJ2-1, with 8 nucleotides matching TRBD2. Trimming at V came to 4 bases and at J to 9 bases, leaving 14 bases not matched to a gene. From germline, CDR1 is MNHEY and CDR2 SMNVEV (reference sequence). The CDR3 length is 16 residues. The chain's CDR3 is CASSSIAGLGAGEQFF. CDR3 DNA: TGTGCCAGCAGTTCCATAGCGGGGCTAGGGGCGGGTGAGCAGTTCTTC.

The chain carries TRBV25-1 and TRBJ2-1; no reliable D call. The germline CDR1 and CDR2 sequences are MGHDK and SYGVNS. This CDR3 is 13 amino acids long. Trimming removed 5 bases from V and 8 bases from J, with 13 bases in between. The CDR3, as DNA: TGTGCCAGCAGTCCCCTAACCAGCGATGAGCAGTTCTTC. The encoded protein is CASSPLTSDEQFF.